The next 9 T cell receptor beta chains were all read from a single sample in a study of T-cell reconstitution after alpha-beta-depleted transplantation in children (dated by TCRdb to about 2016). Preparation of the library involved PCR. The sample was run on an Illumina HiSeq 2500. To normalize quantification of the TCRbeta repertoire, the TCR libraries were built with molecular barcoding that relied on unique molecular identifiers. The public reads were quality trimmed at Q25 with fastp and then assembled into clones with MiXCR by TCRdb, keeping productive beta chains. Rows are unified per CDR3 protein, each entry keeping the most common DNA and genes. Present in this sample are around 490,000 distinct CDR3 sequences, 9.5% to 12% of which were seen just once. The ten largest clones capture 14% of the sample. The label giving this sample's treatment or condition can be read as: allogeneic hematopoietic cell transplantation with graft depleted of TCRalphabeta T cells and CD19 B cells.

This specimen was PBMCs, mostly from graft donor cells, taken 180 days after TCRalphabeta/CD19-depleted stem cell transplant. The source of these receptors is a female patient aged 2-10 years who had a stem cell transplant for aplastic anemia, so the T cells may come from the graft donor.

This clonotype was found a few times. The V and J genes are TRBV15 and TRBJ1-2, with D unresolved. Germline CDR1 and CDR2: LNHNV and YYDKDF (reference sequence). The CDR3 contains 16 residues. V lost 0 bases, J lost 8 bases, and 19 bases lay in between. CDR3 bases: TGTGCCACCAGCAGAGATTGGTCAGCGGTCGGGGTGGGCTACACCTTC. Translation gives CATSRDWSAVGVGYTF.

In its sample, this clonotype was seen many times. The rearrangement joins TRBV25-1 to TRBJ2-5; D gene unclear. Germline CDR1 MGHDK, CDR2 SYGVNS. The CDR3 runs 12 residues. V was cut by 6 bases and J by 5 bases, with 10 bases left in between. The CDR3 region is CASSTARETQYF. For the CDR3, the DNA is TGTGCCAGCAGCACCGCTCGGGAGACCCAGTACTTC.

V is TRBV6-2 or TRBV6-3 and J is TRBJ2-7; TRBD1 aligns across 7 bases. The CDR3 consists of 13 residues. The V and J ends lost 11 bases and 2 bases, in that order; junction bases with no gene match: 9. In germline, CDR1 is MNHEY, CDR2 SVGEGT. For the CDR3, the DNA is TGTGCCGCCGAAGGACAGGAGACCTACGAGCAGTACTTC. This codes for CAAEGQETYEQYF.

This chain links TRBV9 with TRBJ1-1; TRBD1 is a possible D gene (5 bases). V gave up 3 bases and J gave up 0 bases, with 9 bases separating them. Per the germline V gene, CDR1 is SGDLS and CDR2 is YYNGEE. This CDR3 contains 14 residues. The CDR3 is CASSGGLLNTEAFF. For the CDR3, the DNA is TGTGCCAGCAGCGGGGGACTTTTGAACACTGAAGCTTTCTTT. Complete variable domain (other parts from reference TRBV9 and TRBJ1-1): DSGVTQTPKHLITATGQRVTLRCSPRSGDLSVYWYQQSLDQGLQFLIQYYNGEERAKGNILERFSAQQFPDLHSELNLSSLELGDSALYFCASSGGLLNTEAFFGQGTRLTVV.

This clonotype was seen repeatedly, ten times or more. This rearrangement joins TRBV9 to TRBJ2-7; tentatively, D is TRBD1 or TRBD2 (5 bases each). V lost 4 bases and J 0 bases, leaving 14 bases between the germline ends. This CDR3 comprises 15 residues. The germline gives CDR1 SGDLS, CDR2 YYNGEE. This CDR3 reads CASSWGSNSSYEQYV. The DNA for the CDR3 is TGTGCCAGCAGCTGGGGGAGCAATAGCTCCTACGAGCAGTACGTC.

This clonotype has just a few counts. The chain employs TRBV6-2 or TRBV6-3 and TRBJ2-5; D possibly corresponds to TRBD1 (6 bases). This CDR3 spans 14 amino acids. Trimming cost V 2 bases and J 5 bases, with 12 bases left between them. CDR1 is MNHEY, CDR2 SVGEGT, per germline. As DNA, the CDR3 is TGTGCCAGCAGTTACCGGGACAATGACGAGACCCAGTACTTC. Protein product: CASSYRDNDETQYF.

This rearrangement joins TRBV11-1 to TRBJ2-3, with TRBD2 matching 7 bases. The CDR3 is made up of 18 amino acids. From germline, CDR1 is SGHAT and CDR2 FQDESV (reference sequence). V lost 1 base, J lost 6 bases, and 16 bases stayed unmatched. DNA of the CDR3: TGTGCCAGCAGCTTAGGGAGCCCTAGCGGCCCTTCCAGGGATACGCAGTATTTT. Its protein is CASSLGSPSGPSRDTQYF.

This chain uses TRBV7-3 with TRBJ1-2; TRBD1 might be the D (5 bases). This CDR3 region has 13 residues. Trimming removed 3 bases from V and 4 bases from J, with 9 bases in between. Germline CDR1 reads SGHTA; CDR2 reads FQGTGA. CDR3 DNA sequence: TGTGCCAGCAGCTTCGACAGAGCCTATGGCTACACCTTC. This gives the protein CASSFDRAYGYTF.

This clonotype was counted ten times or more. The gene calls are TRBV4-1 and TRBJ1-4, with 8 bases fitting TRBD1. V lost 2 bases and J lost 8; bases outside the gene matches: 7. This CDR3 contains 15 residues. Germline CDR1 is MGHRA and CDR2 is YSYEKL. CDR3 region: CASSQQGAGREKLFF. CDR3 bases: TGCGCCAGCAGCCAACAGGGGGCGGGACGCGAAAAACTGTTTTTT.